The 6 T cell receptor beta chains given below trace back to one sample, sequenced in a study of CD8 T cells in ankylosing spondylitis. TCRdb re-analysed the 5' RACE reads in MiXCR, keeping a single row per CDR3 protein. The sample carries 250,000 or so distinct CDR3 sequences, 20% to 30% recorded once. The material sequenced was blood, either unsorted or a sorted T cell fraction (not recorded which). The receptors were gathered from a male donor with ankylosing spondylitis or in good health (not recorded which).

This clonotype was seen only a few times. This sequence joins TRBV7-9 and TRBJ2-7, with D possibly being TRBD2 (5 bases). The V gene's germline CDR1 is SEHNR and CDR2 FQNEAQ (reference sequence). Trimming left V 5 bases short and J 2 bases short, with 13 bases between. This CDR3 has 14 residues. CDR3: CASSELAGTYEQYF. DNA of the CDR3: TGTGCCAGCAGCGAATTGGCCGGGACCTACGAGCAGTACTTC.

The genes are TRBV12-3 or TRBV12-4 and TRBJ2-2; TRBD2 is a possible D gene (5 bases). V lost 6 bases to trimming and J lost 1 base, with 9 bases between them. This CDR3 has 14 amino acids. The CDR3 loop reads CASRPGMNTGELFF. The CDR3 nucleotides are TGTGCCAGCAGGCCCGGGATGAACACCGGGGAGCTGTTTTTT.

The V call is TRBV20-1, the J call TRBJ2-3; D unresolved. The germline V gene encodes CDR1 DFQATT and CDR2 SNEGSKA (reference sequence). The CDR3 length is 13 residues. Trimming removed 6 bases at V and 0 bases at J, with 10 bases between. The CDR3: CSAPVTSTDTQYF. The CDR3 bases are TGCAGTGCGCCAGTGACTAGCACAGATACGCAGTATTTT.

The chain is built from TRBV11-2 and TRBJ2-5, with a tentative D call TRBD2 (6 bases). Germline V lookup: CDR1 SGHAT, CDR2 FQNNGV. With 5 bases removed from V and 2 bases from J, the gap between germline ends came to 15 bases. The CDR3 covers 15 residues. CDR3 loop: CASSDPSAGQETQYF. Here the CDR3 DNA reads TGTGCCAGCAGCGACCCGTCTGCGGGGCAAGAGACCCAGTACTTC.

This rearrangement joins TRBV9 to TRBJ2-5; D assignment may be TRBD1 or TRBD2 (5 bases each). The CDR3 consists of 15 residues. Trimming removed 1 base at V and 4 bases at J, with 14 bases between. Germline CDR1 and CDR2: SGDLS and YYNGEE. Here the CDR3 reads CASSVRDDGLETQYF. The CDR3 coding sequence is TGTGCCAGCAGCGTACGGGACGACGGTTTAGAGACCCAGTACTTC.

The chain recombines TRBV20-1 with TRBJ2-7, with 8 nucleotides matching TRBD1. Germline V CDR1 and CDR2: DFQATT, SNEGSKA (reference sequence). V shed 3 bases and J 2 bases; nucleotides not matched to a gene: 3. The CDR3 length is 13 residues. The CDR3 nucleotides read TGCAGTGCTAGTTGGGACAGGACCTACGAGCAGTACTTC. As protein: CSASWDRTYEQYF.